The clone carrying this T cell receptor beta chain has only one observation. As yet, its antigen is unknown. Sequencing used immunoSEQ multiplex PCR; TCRdb keeps in-frame clones, though not all of them. The table lists more than 90,000 clones, around 90% of them singletons, with under 0.3% in the top ten. This entry belongs to a study of graft-versus-host responses after intestinal transplantation. Looking at the study overall: Multivisceral, liver-intestinal, or isolated intestinal transplants were performed in recipients. Findings and limits, study-wide: After transplant, early declines in HvG clones were associated with peak levels of circulating GvH clones. Analysis identified GvH clones in recipient marrow, with some appearing first in ileum or blood. Individuals carrying graft-donor T cell macrochimerism showed high graft-versus-host to host-versus-graft clonal ratios in allografts.

This CDR3 is built from 14 residues. CDR1 and CDR2 (germline): SNHLY, FYNNEI. V was clipped by 2 bases and J by 0 bases, with 7 bases between them. This clonotype was obtained from a human donor who was the organ donor for an intestinal transplant. Here the sequenced sample was unstimulated CD4+ T cells sorted from spleen or lymph node cells, taken before transplant. The chain uses TRBV2 and TRBJ1-1; D is possibly TRBD1 (5 bases). Written as DNA, the CDR3 is TGTGCCAGCAGTGAAACCAGGGTGAACACTGAAGCTTTCTTT. Translated, it gives CASSETRVNTEAFF.